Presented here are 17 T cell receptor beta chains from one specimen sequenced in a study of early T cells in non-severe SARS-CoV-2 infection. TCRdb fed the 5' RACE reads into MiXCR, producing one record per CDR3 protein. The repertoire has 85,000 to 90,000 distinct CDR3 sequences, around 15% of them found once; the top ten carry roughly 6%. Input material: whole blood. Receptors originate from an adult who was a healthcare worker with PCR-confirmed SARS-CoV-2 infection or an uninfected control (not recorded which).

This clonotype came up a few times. CDR3 DNA: TGTGCCAGCAAACTTCGGACGGAGCTTAACACTGAAGCTTTCTTT. Protein: CASKLRTELNTEAFF. J is TRBJ1-1 and V is TRBV6-1; D is uncertain. Germline V CDR1 and CDR2: MNHNS, SASEGT. V lost 7 bases, J lost 2 bases, and 17 bases lay in between. This CDR3 region has 15 residues.

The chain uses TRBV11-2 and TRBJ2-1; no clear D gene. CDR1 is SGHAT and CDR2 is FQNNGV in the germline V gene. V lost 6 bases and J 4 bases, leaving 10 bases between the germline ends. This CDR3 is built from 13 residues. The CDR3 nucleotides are TGTGCCAGCAGACTTACAGCTTACAATGAGCAGTTCTTC. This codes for CASRLTAYNEQFF. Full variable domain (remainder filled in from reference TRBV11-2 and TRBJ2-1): EAGVAQSPRYKIIEKRQSVAFWCNPISGHATLYWYQQILGQGPKLLIQFQNNGVVDDSQLPKDRFSAERLKGVDSTLKIQPAKLEDSAVYLCASRLTAYNEQFFGPGTRLTVL.

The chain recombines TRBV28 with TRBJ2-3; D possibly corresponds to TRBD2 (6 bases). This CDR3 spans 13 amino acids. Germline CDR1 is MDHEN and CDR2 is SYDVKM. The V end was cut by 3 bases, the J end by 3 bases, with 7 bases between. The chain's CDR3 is CASSLAGTDTQYF. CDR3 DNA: TGTGCCAGCAGTTTGGCGGGGACAGATACGCAGTATTTT. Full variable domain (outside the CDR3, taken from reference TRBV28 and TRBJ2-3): DVKVTQSSRYLVKRTGEKVFLECVQDMDHENMFWYRQDPGLGLRLIYFSYDVKMKEKGDIPEGYSVSREKKERFSLILESASTNQTSMYLCASSLAGTDTQYFGPGTRLTVL.

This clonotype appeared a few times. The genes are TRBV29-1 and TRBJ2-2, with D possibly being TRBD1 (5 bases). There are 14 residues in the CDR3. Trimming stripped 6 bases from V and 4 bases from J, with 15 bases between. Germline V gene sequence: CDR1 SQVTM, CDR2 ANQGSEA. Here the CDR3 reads CSVTGRVGTGELFF. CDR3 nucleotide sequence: TGCAGCGTCACAGGCCGGGTCGGCACCGGGGAGCTGTTTTTT.

This chain's CDR3 is CANRYYEQYF. CDR3 nucleotide sequence: TGTGCCAACAGATATTACGAGCAGTACTTC. This chain joins TRBV9 and TRBJ2-7; no reliable D call. The CDR3 sequence is 10 residues long. V lost 9 bases to trimming and J lost 4 bases, with 8 bases between them. Germline CDR1 reads SGDLS; CDR2 reads YYNGEE. Drawing the rest from reference TRBV9 and TRBJ2-7, the complete variable domain is DSGVTQTPKHLITATGQRVTLRCSPRSGDLSVYWYQQSLDQGLQFLIQYYNGEERAKGNILERFSAQQFPDLHSELNLSSLELGDSALYFCANRYYEQYFGPGTRLTVT.

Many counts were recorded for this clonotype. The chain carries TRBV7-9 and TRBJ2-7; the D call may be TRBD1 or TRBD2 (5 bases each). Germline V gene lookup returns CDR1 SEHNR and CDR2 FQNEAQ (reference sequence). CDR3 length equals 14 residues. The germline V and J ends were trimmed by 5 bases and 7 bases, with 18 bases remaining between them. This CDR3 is CASSPPDGALEQYF. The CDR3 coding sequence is TGTGCCAGCAGCCCCCCGGACGGGGCGTTAGAGCAGTACTTC.

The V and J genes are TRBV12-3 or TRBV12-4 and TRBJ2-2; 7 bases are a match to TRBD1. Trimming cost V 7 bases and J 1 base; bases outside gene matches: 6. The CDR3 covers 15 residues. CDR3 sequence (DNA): TGTGCCAGCAACCCTCAGGGGGAGAACACCGGGGAGCTGTTTTTT. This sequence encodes CASNPQGENTGELFF.

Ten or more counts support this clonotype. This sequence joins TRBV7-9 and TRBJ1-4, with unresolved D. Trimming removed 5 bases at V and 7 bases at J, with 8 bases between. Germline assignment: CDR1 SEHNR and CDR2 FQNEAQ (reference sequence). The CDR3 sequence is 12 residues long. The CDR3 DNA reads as TGTGCCAGCAGCCCCCGGGGTGAAAAACTGTTTTTT. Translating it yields CASSPRGEKLFF.

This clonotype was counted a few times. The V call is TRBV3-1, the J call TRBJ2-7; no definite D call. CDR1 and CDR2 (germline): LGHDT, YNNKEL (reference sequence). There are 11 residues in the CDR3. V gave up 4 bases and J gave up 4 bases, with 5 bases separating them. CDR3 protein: CASSRNYEQYF. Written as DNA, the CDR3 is TGTGCCAGCAGCCGGAATTACGAGCAGTACTTC.

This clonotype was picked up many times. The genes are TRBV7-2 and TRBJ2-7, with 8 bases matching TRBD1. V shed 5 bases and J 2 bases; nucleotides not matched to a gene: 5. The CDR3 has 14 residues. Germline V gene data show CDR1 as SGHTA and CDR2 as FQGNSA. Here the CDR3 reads CASSATGVAYEQYF. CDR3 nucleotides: TGTGCCAGCAGCGCGACAGGGGTAGCCTACGAGCAGTACTTC.

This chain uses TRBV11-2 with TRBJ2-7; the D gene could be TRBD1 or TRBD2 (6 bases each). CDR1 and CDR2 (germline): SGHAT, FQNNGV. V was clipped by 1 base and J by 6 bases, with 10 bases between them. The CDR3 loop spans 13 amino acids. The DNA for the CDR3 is TGTGCCAGCAGCTTAGGGTGGGGGGCCGAGCAGTACTTC. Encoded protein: CASSLGWGAEQYF. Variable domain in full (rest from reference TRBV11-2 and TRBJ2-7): EAGVAQSPRYKIIEKRQSVAFWCNPISGHATLYWYQQILGQGPKLLIQFQNNGVVDDSQLPKDRFSAERLKGVDSTLKIQPAKLEDSAVYLCASSLGWGAEQYFGPGTRLTVT.

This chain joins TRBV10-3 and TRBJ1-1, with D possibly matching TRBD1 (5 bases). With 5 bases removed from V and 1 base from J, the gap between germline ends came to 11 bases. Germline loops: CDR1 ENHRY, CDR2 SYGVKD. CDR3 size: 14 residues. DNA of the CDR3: TGTGCCATCAGTCCGGGACGGGGGAACACTGAAGCTTTCTTT. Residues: CAISPGRGNTEAFF.

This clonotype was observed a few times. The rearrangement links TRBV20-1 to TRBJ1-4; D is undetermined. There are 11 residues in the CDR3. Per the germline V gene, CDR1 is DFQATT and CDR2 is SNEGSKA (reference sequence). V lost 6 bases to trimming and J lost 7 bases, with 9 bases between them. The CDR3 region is CSAPVGEKLFF. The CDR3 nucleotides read TGCAGTGCCCCTGTGGGTGAAAAACTGTTTTTT.

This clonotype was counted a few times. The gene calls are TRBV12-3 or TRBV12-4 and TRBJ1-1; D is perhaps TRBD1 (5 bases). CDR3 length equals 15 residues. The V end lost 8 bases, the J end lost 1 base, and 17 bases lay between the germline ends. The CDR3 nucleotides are TGTGCCAGCGTGAATTCGGACGGGACGAACACTGAAGCTTTCTTT. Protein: CASVNSDGTNTEAFF.

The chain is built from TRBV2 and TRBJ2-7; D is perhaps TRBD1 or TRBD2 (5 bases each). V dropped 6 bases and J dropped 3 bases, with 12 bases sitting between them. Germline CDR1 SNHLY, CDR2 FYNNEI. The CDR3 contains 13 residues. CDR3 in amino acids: CASSRDGVYEQYF. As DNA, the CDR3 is TGTGCCAGCAGCCGGGACGGCGTCTACGAGCAGTACTTC.

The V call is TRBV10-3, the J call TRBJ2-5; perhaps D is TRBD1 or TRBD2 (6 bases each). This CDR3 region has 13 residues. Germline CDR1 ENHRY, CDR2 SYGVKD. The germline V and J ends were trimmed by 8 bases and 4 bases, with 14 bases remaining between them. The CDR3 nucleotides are TGTGCCATCCGAGGGGGGCGCGTAGAGACCCAGTACTTC. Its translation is CAIRGGRVETQYF.

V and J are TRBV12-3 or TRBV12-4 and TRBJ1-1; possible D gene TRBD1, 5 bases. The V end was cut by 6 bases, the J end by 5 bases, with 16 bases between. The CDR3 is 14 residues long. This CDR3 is CASSPLRDATEAFF. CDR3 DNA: TGTGCCAGCAGCCCCTTGCGGGACGCTACTGAAGCTTTCTTT.